The clone carrying this T cell receptor beta chain was picked up many times. Its antigen is currently unknown. The data stem from a study of CD8 T cells in ankylosing spondylitis. Study-wide points: Previous work reported some of these motif variants in the synovial fluid and blood of reactive arthritis. A motif in TCR beta, a set of 8 or 9 highly homologous variants, appeared characteristic of ankylosing spondylitis blood. In peripheral blood, disease-linked CD8+ clones occurred at relatively low frequencies. Matched ankylosing spondylitis synovial fluid reportedly showed significant enrichment of disease-linked clones.

Trimming left V 4 bases short and J 11 bases short, with 14 bases between. This CDR3 region has 12 residues. Germline V CDR1 and CDR2: MNHNY, SVGAGI (reference sequence). Quantitative 5'-RACE with molecular barcodes was used to make the TCR beta libraries. TCRdb re-derived calls from the 5' RACE reads in MiXCR, one entry per CDR3 protein. The sample holds about 90,000 distinct CDR3 sequences, roughly 10% seen once. The sequenced sample was blood, either unsorted or a sorted T cell fraction (not recorded which). The chain links TRBV6-6 to TRBJ1-1; D is undetermined. The sequence derives from a male donor with ankylosing spondylitis. The CDR3 sequence: CASSSEQLTAFF. In DNA, the CDR3 is TGTGCCAGCAGTTCGGAACAGTTAACCGCTTTCTTT.